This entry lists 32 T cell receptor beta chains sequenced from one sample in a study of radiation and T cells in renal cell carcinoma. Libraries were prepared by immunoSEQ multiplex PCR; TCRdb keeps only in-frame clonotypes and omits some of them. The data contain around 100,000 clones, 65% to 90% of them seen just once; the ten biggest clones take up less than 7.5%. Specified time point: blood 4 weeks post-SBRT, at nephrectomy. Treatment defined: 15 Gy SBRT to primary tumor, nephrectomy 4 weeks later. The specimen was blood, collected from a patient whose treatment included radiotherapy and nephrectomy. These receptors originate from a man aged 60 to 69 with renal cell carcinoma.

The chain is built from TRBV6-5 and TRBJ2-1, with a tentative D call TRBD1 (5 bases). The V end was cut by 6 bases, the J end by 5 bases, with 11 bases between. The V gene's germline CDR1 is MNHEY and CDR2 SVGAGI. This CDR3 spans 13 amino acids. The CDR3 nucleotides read TGTGCCAGCAGGTACAGGTCCGACAATGAGCAGTTCTTC. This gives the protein CASRYRSDNEQFF.

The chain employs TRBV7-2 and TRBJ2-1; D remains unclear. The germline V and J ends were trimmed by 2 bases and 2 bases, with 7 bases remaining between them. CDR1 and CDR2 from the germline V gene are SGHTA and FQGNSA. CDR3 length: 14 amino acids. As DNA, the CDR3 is TGTGCCAGCAGCTTATTAGGAACCTACAATGAGCAGTTCTTC. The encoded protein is CASSLLGTYNEQFF.

The CDR3 spells CASSIGTGFDEQYF. The CDR3 nucleotides read TGTGCCAGTAGTATAGGGACAGGGTTCGACGAGCAGTACTTC. The V and J genes are TRBV19 and TRBJ2-7, with TRBD1 matching 8 bases. This CDR3 spans 14 amino acids. The ends lost 1 base at V and 5 bases at J; junction bases unmatched: 4. CDR1 is LNHDA, CDR2 SQIVND, per germline (reference sequence).

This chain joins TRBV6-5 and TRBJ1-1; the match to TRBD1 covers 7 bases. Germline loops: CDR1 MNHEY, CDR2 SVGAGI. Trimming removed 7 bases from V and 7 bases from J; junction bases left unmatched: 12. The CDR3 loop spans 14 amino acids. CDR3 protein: CASNLDREGGEAFF. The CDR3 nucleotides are TGTGCCAGCAACCTAGACAGGGAAGGGGGTGAAGCTTTCTTT.

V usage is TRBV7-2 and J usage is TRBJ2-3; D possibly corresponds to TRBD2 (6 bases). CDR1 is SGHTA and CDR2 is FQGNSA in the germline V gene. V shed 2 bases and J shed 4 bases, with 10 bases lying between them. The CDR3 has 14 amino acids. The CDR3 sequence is CASSLTGVADTQYF. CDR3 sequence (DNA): TGTGCCAGCAGCTTAACGGGAGTGGCAGATACGCAGTATTTT.

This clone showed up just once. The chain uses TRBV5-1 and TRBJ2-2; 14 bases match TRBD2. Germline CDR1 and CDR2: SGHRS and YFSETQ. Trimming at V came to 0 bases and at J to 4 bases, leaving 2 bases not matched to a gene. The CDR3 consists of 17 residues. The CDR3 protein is CASSLDGTSGSTGELFF. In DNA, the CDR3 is TGCGCCAGCAGCTTGGATGGGACTAGCGGGAGCACCGGGGAGCTGTTTTTT.

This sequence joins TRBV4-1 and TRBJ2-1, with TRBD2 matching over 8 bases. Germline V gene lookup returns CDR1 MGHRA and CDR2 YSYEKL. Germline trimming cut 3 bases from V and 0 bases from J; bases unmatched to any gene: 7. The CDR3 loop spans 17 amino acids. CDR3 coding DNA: TGCGCCAGCAGCCAGTCCCTAGCGGGCTTCTCCTACAATGAGCAGTTCTTC. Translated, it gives CASSQSLAGFSYNEQFF.

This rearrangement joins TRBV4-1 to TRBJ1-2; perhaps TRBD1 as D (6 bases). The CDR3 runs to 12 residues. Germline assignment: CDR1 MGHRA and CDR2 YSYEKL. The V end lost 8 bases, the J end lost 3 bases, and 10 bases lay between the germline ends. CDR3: CASRGADYGYTF. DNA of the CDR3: TGCGCCAGCCGGGGGGCAGACTATGGCTACACCTTC.

The CDR3 here is CASSSVGGGYTF. As DNA, the CDR3 is TGTGCCAGCAGTTCAGTCGGGGGCGGCTACACCTTC. The V gene is TRBV27, the J gene TRBJ1-2, with D tentatively TRBD1 (6 bases). Per germline, CDR1 MNHEY and CDR2 SMNVEV (reference sequence). This CDR3 is built from 12 residues. V was shortened by 4 bases and J by 8 bases, with 11 bases between the two germline ends.

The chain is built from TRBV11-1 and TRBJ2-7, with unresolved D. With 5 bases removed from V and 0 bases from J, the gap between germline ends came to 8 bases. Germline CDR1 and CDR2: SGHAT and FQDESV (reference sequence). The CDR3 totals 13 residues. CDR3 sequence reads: CASSTTPSYEQYF. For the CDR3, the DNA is TGTGCCAGCAGCACCACCCCCTCCTACGAGCAGTACTTC.

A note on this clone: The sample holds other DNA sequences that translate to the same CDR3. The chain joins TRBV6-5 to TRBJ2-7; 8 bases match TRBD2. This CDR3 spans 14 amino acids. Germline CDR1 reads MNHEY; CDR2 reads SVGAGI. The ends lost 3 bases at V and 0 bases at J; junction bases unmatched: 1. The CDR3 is CASSYGTSSYEQYF. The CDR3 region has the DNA TGTGCCAGCAGTTATGGGACTAGCTCCTACGAGCAGTACTTC.

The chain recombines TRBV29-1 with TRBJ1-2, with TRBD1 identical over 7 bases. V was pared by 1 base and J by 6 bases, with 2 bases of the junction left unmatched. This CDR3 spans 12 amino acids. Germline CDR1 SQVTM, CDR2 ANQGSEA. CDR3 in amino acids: CSVEVGQDGYTF. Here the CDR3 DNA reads TGCAGCGTTGAAGTAGGACAGGATGGCTACACCTTC.

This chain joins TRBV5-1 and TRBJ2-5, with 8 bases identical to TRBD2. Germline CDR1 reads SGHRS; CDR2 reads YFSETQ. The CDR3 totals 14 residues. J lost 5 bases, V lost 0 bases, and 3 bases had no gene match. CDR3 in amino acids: CASSLEGLGETQYF. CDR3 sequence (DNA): TGCGCCAGCAGCTTGGAGGGACTAGGCGAGACCCAGTACTTC.

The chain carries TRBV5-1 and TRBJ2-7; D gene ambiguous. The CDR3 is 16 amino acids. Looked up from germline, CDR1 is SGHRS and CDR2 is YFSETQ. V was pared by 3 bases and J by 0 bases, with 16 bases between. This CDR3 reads CASSSRLPTGSYEQYF. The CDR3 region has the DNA TGCGCCAGCAGCTCCCGCTTACCGACTGGCTCCTACGAGCAGTACTTC.

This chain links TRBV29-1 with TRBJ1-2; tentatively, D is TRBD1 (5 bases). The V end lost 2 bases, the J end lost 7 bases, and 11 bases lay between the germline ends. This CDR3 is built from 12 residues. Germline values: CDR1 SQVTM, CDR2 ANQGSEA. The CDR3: CSVERQGIGYTF. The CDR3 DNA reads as TGCAGCGTTGAACGGCAGGGAATTGGCTACACCTTC.

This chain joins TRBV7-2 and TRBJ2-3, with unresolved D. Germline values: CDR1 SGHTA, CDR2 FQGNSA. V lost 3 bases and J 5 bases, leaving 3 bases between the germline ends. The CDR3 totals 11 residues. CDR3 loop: CASSFLDTQYF. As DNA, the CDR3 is TGTGCCAGCAGCTTTTTAGATACGCAGTATTTT.

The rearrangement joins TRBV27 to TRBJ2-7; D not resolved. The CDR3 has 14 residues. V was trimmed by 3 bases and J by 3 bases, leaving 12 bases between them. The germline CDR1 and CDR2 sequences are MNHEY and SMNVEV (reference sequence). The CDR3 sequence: CASSLWASGYEQYF. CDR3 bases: TGTGCCAGCAGTTTGTGGGCGTCTGGCTACGAGCAGTACTTC.

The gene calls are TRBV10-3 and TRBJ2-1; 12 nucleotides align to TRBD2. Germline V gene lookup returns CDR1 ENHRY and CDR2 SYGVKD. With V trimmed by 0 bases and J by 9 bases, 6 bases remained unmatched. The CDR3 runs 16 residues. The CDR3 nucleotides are TGTGCCATCAGTGAGTCGGCTAGCGGGAGGGCCGGTGAGCAGTTCTTC. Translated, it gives CAISESASGRAGEQFF.

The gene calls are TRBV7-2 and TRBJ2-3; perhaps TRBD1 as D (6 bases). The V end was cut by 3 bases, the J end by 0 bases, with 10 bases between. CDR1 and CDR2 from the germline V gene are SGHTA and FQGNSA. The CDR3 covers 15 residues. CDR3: CASSFTTGSTDTQYF. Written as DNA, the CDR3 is TGTGCCAGCAGCTTTACTACAGGGAGCACAGATACGCAGTATTTT.

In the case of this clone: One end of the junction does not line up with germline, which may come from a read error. As DNA, the CDR3 is TGTGCCAGCAGCCAACCCCTTCCGGGACTCGTATTC. Translating it yields CASSQPLPGLVF. The V and J genes are TRBV7-9 and TRBJ2-7, with TRBD2 as a possible D gene (6 bases). The CDR3 covers 12 residues. Looked up from germline, CDR1 is SEHNR and CDR2 is FQNEAQ (reference sequence).

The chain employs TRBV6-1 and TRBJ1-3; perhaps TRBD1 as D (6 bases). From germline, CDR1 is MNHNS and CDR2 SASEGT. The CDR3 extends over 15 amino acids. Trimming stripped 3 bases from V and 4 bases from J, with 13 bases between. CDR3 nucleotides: TGTGCCAGCAGTGAGATTGGGGGGGCGGGAAACACCATATATTTT. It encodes CASSEIGGAGNTIYF.

Written as DNA, the CDR3 is TGCAGTGCGGGGGGCACAGATACGCAGTATTTT. Its protein product is CSAGGTDTQYF. The gene calls are TRBV20-1 and TRBJ2-3; D might be TRBD1 or TRBD2, each matching 5 bases. The CDR3 extends over 11 amino acids. The V gene lost 6 bases and the J gene lost 1 base, with 5 bases spanning the gap. Germline lookup yields CDR1 DFQATT and CDR2 SNEGSKA (reference sequence).

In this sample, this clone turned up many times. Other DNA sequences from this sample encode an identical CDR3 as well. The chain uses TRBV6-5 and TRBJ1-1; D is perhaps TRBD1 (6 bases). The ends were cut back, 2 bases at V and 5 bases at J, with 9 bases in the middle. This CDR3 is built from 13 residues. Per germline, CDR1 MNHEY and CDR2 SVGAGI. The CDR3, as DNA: TGTGCCAGCAGTTACGGAGGGGGGACTGAAGCTTTCTTT. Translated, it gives CASSYGGGTEAFF.

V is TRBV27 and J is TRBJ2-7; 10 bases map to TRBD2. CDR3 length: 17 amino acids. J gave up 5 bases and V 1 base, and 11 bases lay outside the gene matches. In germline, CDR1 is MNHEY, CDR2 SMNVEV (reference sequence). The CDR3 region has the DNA TGTGCCAGCAGTTTATTCGGCCGACTAGCGGGTAGCCACGAGCAGTACTTC. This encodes CASSLFGRLAGSHEQYF.

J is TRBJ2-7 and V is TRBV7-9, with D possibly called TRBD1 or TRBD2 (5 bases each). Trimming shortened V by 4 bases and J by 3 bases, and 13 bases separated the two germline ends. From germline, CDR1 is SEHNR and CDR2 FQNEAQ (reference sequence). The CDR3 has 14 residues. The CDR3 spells CASSYTGPSYEQYF. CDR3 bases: TGTGCCAGCAGCTATACGGGACCCAGCTACGAGCAGTACTTC.

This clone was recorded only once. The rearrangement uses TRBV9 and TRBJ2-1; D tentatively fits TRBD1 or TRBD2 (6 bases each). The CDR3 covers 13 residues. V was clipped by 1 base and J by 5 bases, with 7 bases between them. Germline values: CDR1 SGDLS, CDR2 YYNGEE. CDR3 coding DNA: TGTGCCAGCAGCGTAAGGGGGGACAATGAGCAGTTCTTC. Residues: CASSVRGDNEQFF.

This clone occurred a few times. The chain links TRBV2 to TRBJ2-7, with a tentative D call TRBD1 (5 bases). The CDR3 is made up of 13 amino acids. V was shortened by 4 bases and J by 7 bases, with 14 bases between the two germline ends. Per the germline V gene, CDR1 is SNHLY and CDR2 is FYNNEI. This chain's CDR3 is CASSGVRSGEQYF. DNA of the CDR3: TGTGCCAGCAGTGGGGTACGGTCAGGGGAGCAGTACTTC.

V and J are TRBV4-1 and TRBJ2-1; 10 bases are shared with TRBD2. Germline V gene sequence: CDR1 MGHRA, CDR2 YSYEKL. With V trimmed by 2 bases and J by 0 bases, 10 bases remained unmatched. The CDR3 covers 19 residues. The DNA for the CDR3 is TGCGCCAGCAGCCAATTACTAGCGGGACTGAGAAGCTCCTACAATGAGCAGTTCTTC. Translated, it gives CASSQLLAGLRSSYNEQFF.

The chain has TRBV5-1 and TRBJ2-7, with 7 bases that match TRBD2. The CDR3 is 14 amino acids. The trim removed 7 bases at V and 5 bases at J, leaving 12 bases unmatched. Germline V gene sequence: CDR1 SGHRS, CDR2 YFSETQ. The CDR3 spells CASSNDGGSNEQYF. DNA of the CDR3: TGCGCCAGCTCAAACGACGGCGGGAGCAACGAGCAGTACTTC.

In DNA, the CDR3 is TGTGCCAGCAGTTTATCGAAGACAGGGCGGGGCTACACCTTC. It specifies CASSLSKTGRGYTF. The chain has TRBV27 and TRBJ1-2, with 7 bases identical to TRBD1. V lost 0 bases and J lost 8; bases outside the gene matches: 6. The CDR3 length is 14 residues. Germline V lookup: CDR1 MNHEY, CDR2 SMNVEV (reference sequence).

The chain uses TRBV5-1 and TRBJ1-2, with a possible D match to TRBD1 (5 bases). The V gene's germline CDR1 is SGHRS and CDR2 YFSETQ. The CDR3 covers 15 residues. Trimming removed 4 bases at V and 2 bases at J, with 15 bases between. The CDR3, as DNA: TGCGCCAGCAGCCCGGAGGGACGGCTAAACTATGGCTACACCTTC. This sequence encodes CASSPEGRLNYGYTF.

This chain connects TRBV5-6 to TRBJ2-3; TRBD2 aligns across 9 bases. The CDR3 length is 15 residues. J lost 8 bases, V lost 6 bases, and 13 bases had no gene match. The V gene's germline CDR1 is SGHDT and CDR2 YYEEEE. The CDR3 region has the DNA TGTGCCAGCAACCGGGCTAGCGGGAAGCCGGGTACGCAGTATTTT. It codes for CASNRASGKPGTQYF.